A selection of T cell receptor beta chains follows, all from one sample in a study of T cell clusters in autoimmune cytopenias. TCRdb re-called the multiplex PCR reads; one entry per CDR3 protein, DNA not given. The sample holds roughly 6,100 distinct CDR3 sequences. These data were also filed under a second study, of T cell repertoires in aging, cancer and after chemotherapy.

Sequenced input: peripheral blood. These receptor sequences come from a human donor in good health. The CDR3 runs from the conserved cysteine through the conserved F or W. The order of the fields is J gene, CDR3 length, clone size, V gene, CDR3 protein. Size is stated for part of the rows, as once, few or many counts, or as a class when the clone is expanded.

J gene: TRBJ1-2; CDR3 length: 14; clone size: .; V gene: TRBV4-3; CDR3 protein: CASSQVLDRVGYTF
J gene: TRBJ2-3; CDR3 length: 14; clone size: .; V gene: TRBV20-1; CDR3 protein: CSATRGGGTDTQYF
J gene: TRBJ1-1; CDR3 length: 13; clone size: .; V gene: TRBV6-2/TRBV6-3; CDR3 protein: CASSSWGGTEAFF
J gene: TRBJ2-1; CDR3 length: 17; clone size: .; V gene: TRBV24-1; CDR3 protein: CATSDFGPLAIYNEQFF
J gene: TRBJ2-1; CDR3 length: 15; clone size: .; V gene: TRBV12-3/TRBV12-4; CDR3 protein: CASSPTGGDYNEQFF
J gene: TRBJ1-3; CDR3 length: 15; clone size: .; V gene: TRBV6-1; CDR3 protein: CASSENWSSGNTIYF
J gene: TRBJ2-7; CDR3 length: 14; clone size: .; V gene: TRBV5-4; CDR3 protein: CASSYEDSSYEQYF
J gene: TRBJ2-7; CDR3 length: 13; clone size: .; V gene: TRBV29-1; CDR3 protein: CSVVAGGTYEQYF
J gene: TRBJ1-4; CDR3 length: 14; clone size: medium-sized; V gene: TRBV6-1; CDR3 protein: CASSPGQGSEKLFF
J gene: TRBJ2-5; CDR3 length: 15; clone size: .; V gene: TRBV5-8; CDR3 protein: CASSFRGSRSTTQYF
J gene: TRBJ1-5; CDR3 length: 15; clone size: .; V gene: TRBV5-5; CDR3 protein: CASSQEWTDNQPQHF
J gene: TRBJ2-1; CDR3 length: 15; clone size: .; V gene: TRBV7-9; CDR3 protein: CASSAVGAGTNEQFF
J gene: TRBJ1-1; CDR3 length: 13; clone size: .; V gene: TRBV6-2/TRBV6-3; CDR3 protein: CASSFGQALSAFF
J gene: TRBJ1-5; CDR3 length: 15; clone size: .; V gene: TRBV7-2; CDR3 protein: CASSADRAAYQPQHF